This T cell receptor (beta chain) was observed in a study of cytomegalovirus exposure and HLA in healthy donors. Per the germline V gene, CDR1 is MGHRA and CDR2 is YSYEKL. V lost 0 bases and J 3 bases, leaving 14 bases between the germline ends. The CDR3 spans 16 residues. This clone was seen a handful of times. The assay was immunoSEQ multiplex PCR, and TCRdb's table has in-frame clones only and misses some. The sample has roughly 280,000 clones, approximately 83% seen once; the top ten hold 0.95% to 1.1%. The chain employs TRBV4-1 and TRBJ1-2, with D possibly matching TRBD1 (6 bases). The sequence was collected from a woman under 30 in good health and CMV-seronegative. Sample: PBMCs. The CDR3 DNA reads as TGCGCCAGCAGCCAAGAGATCCGTCCAGGGGACTATGGCTACACCTTC. Encoded protein: CASSQEIRPGDYGYTF.